This TCR beta chain was captured in a study of naive and memory T cell subsets. Amplification of ligated cDNA took four PCR rounds with SP2 and nested alpha and beta constant primers. For blood and skin samples, reverse transcription used TCR alpha and beta constant primers. MiXCR, run by TCRdb on the 5' RACE reads, gives a single entry per CDR3 protein. The top ten hold 9.8% of the sample, which has over 50,000 distinct CDR3 sequences, roughly 7.5% seen once. This clonotype was counted between two and nine times. An oligonucleotide containing a UMI was ligated to the 3' end of TCR cDNA. This receptor was identified in a female donor in good health.

CDR3 sequence (DNA): TGCGCCAGCAGGCACGGAGCGGGGGGTGAGGAGACCCAGTACTTC. Amino acid sequence: CASRHGAGGEETQYF. The rearrangement uses TRBV5-1 and TRBJ2-5, with 9 bases aligning to TRBD2. The CDR3 is made up of 15 amino acids. In germline, CDR1 is SGHRS, CDR2 YFSETQ. The J segment lost 5 bases and the V segment lost 5 bases, leaving 10 bases of the junction unmatched.